The clone carrying this TCR beta chain was counted between two and nine times. Its specificity is not known. The record originates from a study of regulatory T cells in long-lasting Graves disease. The study, taken as a whole, reports: New patients shared fewer than 1,000 public clonotypes, and persistent patients shared more, with approximately 2,500. Persistent Graves' disease cases displayed lower TCR diversity than newly diagnosed ones.

There are 12 residues in the CDR3. Germline CDR1 GTSNPN, CDR2 SVGIG (reference sequence). V was pared by 4 bases and J by 5 bases, with 12 bases between. Library construction for TCR beta used iRepertoire HTBI primers and Arm-PCR of CDR3 regions. Original analysis: Overall, samples carried some 67 TRBV and 15 or so TRBJ segments. TCRdb re-analysed the multiplex PCR reads in MiXCR, keeping a single row per CDR3 protein. Clone size and V and J calls follow TCRdb, not the original study. The data show 430,000 or so distinct CDR3 sequences, around 20% seen once. The time point is: persistent/refractory GD, antithyroid drugs over 5 years with positive TRAb. Researchers made the TCR library from RNA that was extracted from PBMCs. The patients were enrolled through endocrinology in Xi'an, China.

The chain employs TRBV30 and TRBJ2-7; the D gene is possibly TRBD2 (5 bases). The sequencing used peripheral blood mononuclear cells (PBMCs), collected when the disease was refractory, from a patient treated with antithyroid drugs. The sequence was obtained from a female donor with Graves disease. In DNA, the CDR3 is TGTGCCTGGAATCTAGCCTCTCACGAGCAGTACTTC. It translates to CAWNLASHEQYF.